One and the same sample provided the 15 T cell receptor beta chains below, sequenced in a study of T-cell memory formation after mild COVID-19. MiXCR was run by TCRdb on the 5' RACE reads, yielding one entry per CDR3 protein. Among approximately 450,000 distinct CDR3 sequences listed, roughly 20% were seen once. Sequencing was done on a sample of PBMCs or a T cell subset sorted from them (not recorded which). The source of these receptors is an adult woman who had mild COVID-19 (a few samples of this study predate the infection). Cell type and time point are not known.

The rearrangement links TRBV25-1 to TRBJ1-2; no clear D gene. V dropped 5 bases and J dropped 8 bases, with 15 bases sitting between them. The CDR3 is 13 residues long. Per the germline V gene, CDR1 is MGHDK and CDR2 is SYGVNS. The CDR3 reads CASSRLVGEGYTF. Written as DNA, the CDR3 is TGTGCCAGCAGTAGGCTAGTGGGTGAGGGCTACACCTTC.

This clonotype was observed a few times. The rearrangement joins TRBV25-1 to TRBJ1-1, with D possibly matching TRBD1 (6 bases). The V gene lost 7 bases and the J gene lost 2 bases, with 11 bases spanning the gap. This CDR3 is built from 13 residues. CDR1 is MGHDK and CDR2 is SYGVNS in the germline V gene. CDR3 sequence: CASKDRVNTEAFF. The CDR3 DNA reads TGTGCCAGCAAGGACAGAGTCAACACTGAAGCTTTCTTT.

This clonotype came up a few times. The chain's CDR3 is CASSQGGTGSYEQYF. CDR3 in DNA: TGTGCCAGCAGCCAAGGGGGAACAGGGAGCTACGAGCAGTACTTC. The rearrangement links TRBV3-1 to TRBJ2-7; possible D gene TRBD1, 6 bases. V lost 1 base to trimming and J lost 3 bases, with 13 bases between them. The CDR3 length is 15 residues. CDR1 and CDR2 from the germline V gene are LGHDT and YNNKEL (reference sequence).

This clonotype turned up a few times. The chain links TRBV7-2 to TRBJ2-1, with D perhaps being TRBD1 or TRBD2 (6 bases each). Germline CDR1 reads SGHTA; CDR2 reads FQGNSA. The V end was cut by 7 bases, the J end by 7 bases, with 14 bases between. CDR3 length equals 13 residues. CDR3 protein: CASTRTGRNEQFF. The CDR3, as DNA: TGTGCCAGCACTCGAACAGGGAGGAATGAGCAGTTCTTC.

This clonotype showed up just a few times. The chain combines TRBV7-8 with TRBJ1-5; D not certain. This CDR3 comprises 12 residues. V was clipped by 6 bases and J by 5 bases, with 8 bases between them. Germline V gives CDR1 SGHVS, CDR2 FQNEAQ. CDR3 protein: CASSSGYQPQHF. Here the CDR3 DNA reads TGTGCCAGCAGTTCGGGATATCAGCCCCAGCATTTT.

The chain recombines TRBV3-1 with TRBJ2-1; a possible D gene is TRBD2 (5 bases). Germline V gene data show CDR1 as LGHDT and CDR2 as YNNKEL (reference sequence). This CDR3 has 13 amino acids. V lost 1 base to trimming and J lost 12 bases, with 13 bases between them. CDR3 residues: CASSQVVGIGQFF. DNA of the CDR3: TGTGCCAGCAGCCAAGTCGTCGGGATTGGGCAGTTCTTC.

V usage is TRBV7-3 and J usage is TRBJ2-7; either TRBD1 or TRBD2 may supply D (5 bases each). Trimming left V 5 bases short and J 0 bases short, with 11 bases between. The V gene's germline CDR1 is SGHTA and CDR2 FQGTGA. There are 14 residues in the CDR3. CDR3 in DNA: TGTGCCAGCAGCCCGAAAGGGACCTCCTACGAGCAGTACTTC. It translates to CASSPKGTSYEQYF.

The chain has TRBV3-1 and TRBJ2-5; D unresolved. Trimming stripped 10 bases from V and 4 bases from J, with 19 bases between. The CDR3 sequence is 14 residues long. Germline V gives CDR1 LGHDT, CDR2 YNNKEL (reference sequence). The CDR3 region has the DNA TGTGCCATCTCCCCCCCGGTAGCAGGAGAGACCCAGTACTTC. This codes for CAISPPVAGETQYF.

This clonotype showed up just a few times. This chain connects TRBV28 to TRBJ2-3; no clear D gene. Germline-derived CDR1 and CDR2 are MDHEN and SYDVKM. This CDR3 is 13 amino acids long. Trimming left V 7 bases short and J 4 bases short, with 12 bases between. Here the CDR3 reads CASTGSFADTQYF. The CDR3 nucleotides are TGTGCCAGCACTGGTTCATTCGCAGATACGCAGTATTTT.

At least ten counts were recorded for this clonotype. The V gene is TRBV5-1, the J gene TRBJ1-3; no definite D call. The CDR3 sequence is 18 residues long. V was cut by 0 bases and J by 0 bases, with 16 bases left in between. CDR1 and CDR2 (germline): SGHRS, YFSETQ. The CDR3 here is CASSLAPSGGASGNTIYF. As DNA, the CDR3 is TGCGCCAGCAGCTTGGCGCCTTCGGGCGGAGCCTCTGGAAACACCATATATTTT.

The CDR3 sequence is CASSLEPGKVYNEQFF. CDR3 in DNA: TGCGCCAGCAGCTTGGAACCAGGGAAAGTCTACAATGAGCAGTTCTTC. The chain joins TRBV5-1 to TRBJ2-1, with a possible D match to TRBD1 (5 bases). Germline assignment: CDR1 SGHRS and CDR2 YFSETQ. The CDR3 totals 16 residues. Deletions cut 0 bases from V and 3 bases from J, with 13 bases between.

This chain connects TRBV4-1 to TRBJ1-6; D not certain. V lost 1 base to trimming and J lost 12 bases, with 7 bases between them. The CDR3 spans 12 residues. Germline V gives CDR1 MGHRA, CDR2 YSYEKL. CDR3 in amino acids: CASSQVTGPLHF. The DNA of the CDR3 is TGCGCCAGCAGCCAAGTCACGGGACCCCTCCACTTT.

The rearrangement uses TRBV29-1 and TRBJ2-1; tentatively, D is TRBD2 (5 bases). V was clipped by 3 bases and J by 10 bases, with 7 bases between them. This CDR3 comprises 10 residues. The germline V gene has CDR1 SQVTM and CDR2 ANQGSEA. The CDR3 protein is CSVETGEQFF. The CDR3 DNA reads as TGCAGCGTTGAGACGGGAGAGCAGTTCTTC.

The CDR3 DNA reads as TGTGCCAGTAGTCTGCTGGGTTCGAGGGAGCAGTACTTC. The encoded protein is CASSLLGSREQYF. The genes are TRBV19 and TRBJ2-7; D not resolved. CDR1 and CDR2 (germline): LNHDA, SQIVND (reference sequence). Trimming shortened V by 5 bases and J by 7 bases, and 15 bases separated the two germline ends. The CDR3 runs 13 residues.

The CDR3 nucleotides read TGCGCCAGCACTATGGGGGTGAACACTGAAGCTTTCTTT. It encodes CASTMGVNTEAFF. The rearrangement uses TRBV5-1 and TRBJ1-1, with D possibly matching TRBD1 (5 bases). Germline CDR1 reads SGHRS; CDR2 reads YFSETQ. The V gene lost 6 bases and the J gene lost 0 bases, with 9 bases spanning the gap. The CDR3 has 13 residues. Full variable domain (remainder filled in from reference TRBV5-1 and TRBJ1-1): KAGVTQTPRYLIKTRGQQVTLSCSPISGHRSVSWYQQTPGQGLQFLFEYFSETQRNKGNFPGRFSGRQFSNSRSEMNVSTLELGDSALYLCASTMGVNTEAFFGQGTRLTVV.